The TCR beta chain under discussion was sequenced for a study of T cell clones after liver transplantation. The V end was cut by 5 bases, the J end by 1 base, with 11 bases between. The germline V gene encodes CDR1 MNHEY and CDR2 SVGAGI. The CDR3 spans 14 residues. Clones were sequenced by immunoSEQ multiplex PCR, and TCRdb holds only the in-frame ones, with some missing. The repertoire holds about 45,000 clones, with 86% as singletons. A few counts support this clone. V and J are TRBV6-5 and TRBJ1-1; D possibly corresponds to TRBD1 (6 bases). This clonotype originated in a human patient who received a liver transplant. Some T cells may originate from the graft donor. Sequenced here: CD4+ T cells from blood, sampled 24 months after liver transplant. The CDR3 DNA follows: TGTGCCAGCAGTGCCACAGGGCCGAACACTGAAGCTTTCTTT. Its protein product is CASSATGPNTEAFF.